In its sample, the clone carrying this T cell receptor beta chain was seen many times. The sample is drawn from a study of T cells after yellow fever vaccination. TCRdb analysed the 5' RACE reads with MiXCR anew, one entry per CDR3 protein. Of around 160,000 distinct CDR3 sequences listed, less than 9% are singletons. The TCR was taken from a man aged 18-30 years who received the YFV17D yellow fever vaccine. Here the sequenced sample was CD4+ T cells sorted from PBMCs, taken about 5 days after the first yellow fever vaccination.

CDR3 protein: CASSLGTAGGFADTQYF. The CDR3 region has the DNA TGTGCCAGCAGCTTAGGCACGGCGGGGGGGTTTGCAGATACGCAGTATTTT. The genes are TRBV7-6 and TRBJ2-3; 9 nucleotides align to TRBD2. Trimming took 1 base from V and 4 from J; bases not matched to a gene: 9. From germline, CDR1 is SGHVS and CDR2 FNYEAQ. The CDR3 sequence is 17 residues long.